The sequence of this T cell receptor beta chain was determined in a study of cytotoxic CD8 clonotypes in ibrutinib-treated CLL. Germline-derived CDR1 and CDR2 are SGHAT and FQDESV (reference sequence). J was trimmed by 4 bases and V by 4 bases; bases with no gene match: 13. This CDR3 has 18 residues. Study conclusions and caveats: Public clonotypes showed up rarely, and on treatment they shrank or held steady. At ibrutinib response, clonality increased, and at progression it declined back toward baseline.

The table came from immunoSEQ multiplex PCR; TCRdb's copy has only in-frame clones and leaves some out. The sample has 17,000 or so clones; around 81% are singletons. As to this clone: Its antigen is currently unknown.

J is TRBJ2-3 and V is TRBV11-1; the match to TRBD2 covers 11 bases. The sequenced sample was PBMCs, obtained before ibrutinib treatment. The source of this sequence is a human donor with chronic lymphocytic leukemia. The CDR3 spells CASSSWMGLAASPDTQYF. The CDR3 nucleotides read TGTGCCAGCAGCTCCTGGATGGGACTAGCGGCCTCCCCAGATACGCAGTATTTT.